The entry below describes one TCR beta chain. The table came from immunoSEQ multiplex PCR; TCRdb's copy has only in-frame clones and leaves some out. This sample has fewer than 250,000 clones, with about 83% found just once. Trimming stripped 3 bases from V and 6 bases from J, with 8 bases between. The germline V gene encodes CDR1 SGHKS and CDR2 YYEKEE (reference sequence). The CDR3 spans 12 residues. The sample comes from a study of blood T cell repertoires in COVID-19. The chain couples TRBV5-5 to TRBJ2-3, with D perhaps matching TRBD1 (5 bases). The TCR sequence derives from a woman in her 70s with active or convalescent COVID-19. The sequencing sample was made of peripheral blood. The CDR3 here is CASSSGLDTQYF. Written as DNA, the CDR3 is TGTGCCAGCAGCTCAGGGCTGGATACGCAGTATTTT.